This TCR beta chain was documented in a study of blood T cell repertoires in COVID-19. As for the study in general: From the United States, Italy and Spain came samples of acute and convalescent COVID-19.

Per the authors' pipeline: Nucleated cell counts were estimated from reference gene primer amplification. Repertoires were generated with immunoSEQ multiplex PCR, while TCRdb's copy carries only in-frame clones and drops some. That table is the source of V, J and clone size, and D and trimming were worked out from the DNA. This table holds about 480,000 clones, roughly 91% found once. Trimming removed 5 bases at V and 1 base at J, with 10 bases between. The CDR3 sequence is 14 residues long. Germline loops: CDR1 LNHNV, CDR2 YYDKDF (reference sequence). One Seattle source followed patients from active infection through their disease course.

Sequenced: peripheral blood. This chain links TRBV15 with TRBJ2-3; TRBD2 might be the D (6 bases). This TCR was sampled from a woman aged 45 to 65 with COVID-19, enrolled during active disease. Here the CDR3 DNA reads TGTGCCACCAGCCGCTCGGGGGGCACAGATACGCAGTATTTT. Protein product: CATSRSGGTDTQYF.